This note documents a single TCR beta chain sequence. This record comes from a study of technical replicates of blood from several donors. Generated by immunoSEQ multiplex PCR, the TCRdb table keeps only in-frame clones and is missing some. The table lists roughly 85,000 clones, nearly 95% of them singletons. The CDR3 totals 13 residues. Between the trimmed V and J ends, which lost 7 bases and 3 bases, there was a span of 10 bases. Germline values: CDR1 LNHDA, CDR2 SQIVND (reference sequence). The specimen sequenced was T cells isolated from PBMCs. The genes are TRBV19 and TRBJ2-1, with D possibly matching TRBD1 (5 bases). This receptor was taken from a human donor in good health. The CDR3 here is CASTQGYYNEQFF. The CDR3 coding sequence is TGTGCCAGTACGCAGGGTTACTACAATGAGCAGTTCTTC.